The clone carrying this T cell receptor (beta chain) came up once. The antigen is undetermined. No infections or other immune events were documented during collection. Germline V lookup: CDR1 SGHAT, CDR2 FQNNGV. With V trimmed by 5 bases and J by 10 bases, 3 bases remained unmatched. The CDR3 is 12 amino acids. The data are from a study of identifying expanded T cells in peripheral blood. Study-level results: Approximately two-week clone count variance significantly increased as total template count grew. Technical replicates showed about 1.1 changed clones; approximately two weeks around 15; four weeks 19.

Clones were read by immunoSEQ multiplex PCR, and TCRdb kept only the in-frame ones, dropping some. Of 90,000 or so clones in the sample, approximately 90% are singletons; the top ten hold over 15%. The TCR originated in a person aged 18 to 70 in good health. Sequenced: blood. J is TRBJ1-4 and V is TRBV11-2, with 8 nucleotides matching TRBD1. The CDR3 reads CASSLGQGKLFF. CDR3 DNA: TGTGCCAGCAGCCTAGGACAGGGAAAACTGTTTTTT.